The present T cell receptor beta chain was sequenced within a study of T-cell reconstitution after alpha-beta-depleted transplantation in children. Notes on the study in general: Surviving recipient T cells and thymic progenitors accounted for the high day-60 TCRbeta diversity observed in some patients. At around two months after transplant, the alpha-beta T cells were reportedly derived from several hundred expanded clones that came from non-depleted graft cells.

The CDR3 covers 16 residues. Germline CDR1 reads LNHNV; CDR2 reads YYDKDF (reference sequence). V dropped 8 bases and J dropped 7; count of bases not matched to a gene: 17. Ten or more counts support this clonotype. Its antigen is as yet unknown. During its preparation, the TCRbeta library received unique molecular identifiers. TCRdb called the PCR reads again in MiXCR, with one record for every CDR3 protein. The repertoire holds just under 250,000 distinct CDR3 sequences, with roughly 24% as singletons. The chain is built from TRBV15 and TRBJ2-3, with 8 bases aligning to TRBD2. This receptor was taken from a girl aged 2 to 9 with Fanconi anemia, due to receive a stem cell transplant. The sequencing here drew on PBMCs, taken before TCRalphabeta/CD19-depleted stem cell transplant. Written as DNA, the CDR3 is TGTGCCACCGCCTATCATCCGGGACTAGAAGACAATACGCAGTATTTT. This encodes CATAYHPGLEDNTQYF.